A single sample is the source of the 29 T cell receptor beta chains below, sequenced in a study of T cell clonality in common variable immunodeficiency. Overall study results and limits: Common variable immunodeficiency TCR beta sequences reportedly had fewer deletions and N-nucleotide insertions.

Clones were sequenced by immunoSEQ multiplex PCR, and TCRdb holds only the in-frame ones, with some missing. The sample shows under 40,000 clones, no singletons; the ten largest hold 5% to 6.5%. No antigen is known for these receptors. The sample comprised peripheral blood mononuclear cells. Every receptor here comes from a human donor with common variable immunodeficiency.

A remark on this clone: The CDR3 end lies 3 residues beyond the end of the read and is filled in from the germline J gene. This chain joins TRBV19 and TRBJ1-2, with 8 bases aligning to TRBD1. Germline CDR1 and CDR2: LNHDA and SQIVND (reference sequence). The CDR3 spans 16 residues. The CDR3 bases that were read are TGTGCCAGTAGTATTAGTATCGACAGGGGCCCTCGGGGC. Its translation is CASSISIDRGPRG. Given in full, the CDR3 is CASSISIDRGPRGYTF.

On this clone: The read terminates 3 residues ahead of where the CDR3 ends, so the germline J gene completes it. The chain combines TRBV7-9 with TRBJ2-3; D perhaps matches TRBD1 (6 bases). The ends were cut back, 5 bases at V and 6 bases at J, with 18 bases in the middle. The CDR3 has 15 amino acids. From germline, CDR1 is SEHNR and CDR2 FQNEAQ (reference sequence). Partial CDR3 DNA: TGTGCCAGCAGCCACAGGGCCATCACTACGGATACG. Translation gives CASSHRAITTDT. In full, the CDR3 reads CASSHRAITTDTQYF.

This clone was counted ten times or more. The read is 3 residues too short to cover the CDR3 end, so that end is filled in from the germline J gene. This rearrangement joins TRBV10-1 to TRBJ2-1; 9 bases are shared with TRBD1. Looked up from germline, CDR1 is WNHNN and CDR2 is SYGVQD (reference sequence). Unmatched junction bases numbered 18, after V lost 0 bases and J lost 9 bases. The length of the CDR3 is 19 residues. The CDR3 is CASSESIGTGTPLTGEQFF. The CDR3 bases that were read are TGCGCCAGCAGTGAGTCGATAGGGACAGGGACCCCCCTTACGGGTGAG.

This clone was seen more than once but under ten times. Sequencing ends 3 residues short of the CDR3 end; the germline J gene provides the rest. The rearrangement uses TRBV7-9 and TRBJ1-5, with a weak D call TRBD1 (5 bases). V gave up 4 bases and J gave up 6 bases, with 10 bases separating them. Germline-derived CDR1 and CDR2 are SEHNR and FQNEAQ (reference sequence). CDR3 length: 13 residues. The CDR3 spells CASSSGVLQPQHF. CDR3 DNA, as far as it was read: TGTGCCAGCAGCTCGGGGGTTCTTCAGCCC.

This clone turned up a few times. The CDR3: CASSLNGLQHPSYEQYF. CDR3 DNA (partial): TGCGCCAGCAGCTTGAACGGACTTCAGCACCCTTCCTACGAG. The V and J genes are TRBV5-1 and TRBJ2-7; TRBD2 is a possible D gene (5 bases). The CDR3 is cut off 3 residues early in the read; its end comes from the germline J gene. V lost 1 base to trimming and J lost 1 base, with 18 bases between them. In germline, CDR1 is SGHRS, CDR2 YFSETQ. The CDR3 extends over 17 amino acids.

To note about this clone: The read gets to within 3 residues of the CDR3 end, and the germline J gene fills in the rest. The chain couples TRBV19 to TRBJ2-5, with D perhaps matching TRBD2 (7 bases). V was shortened by 4 bases and J by 2 bases, with 17 bases between the two germline ends. The CDR3 length is 16 residues. CDR1 LNHDA and CDR2 SQIVND come from the germline V gene (reference sequence). CDR3 protein: CASSTIMRGGQETQYF. CDR3 DNA (partial): TGTGCCAGTAGTACTATAATGAGGGGGGGACAAGAGACC.

This clone was detected a few times. The CDR3 end is not reached by the read, which stops 3 residues before it; the germline J gene fills it in. This chain links TRBV2 with TRBJ2-7; 8 positions match TRBD1. J was trimmed by 5 bases and V by 4 bases; bases with no gene match: 4. The CDR3 totals 13 residues. Germline CDR1 SNHLY, CDR2 FYNNEI. The CDR3 sequence is CASSAGGRHEQYF. CDR3 DNA (partial): TGTGCCAGCAGTGCAGGGGGCCGCCACGAG.

The CDR3 bases that were read are TGTGCCAGTAGCTTCCCCTACAATGAG. Amino acid sequence: CASSFPYNE. The entire CDR3 reads CASSFPYNEQFF. The chain uses TRBV19 and TRBJ2-1; D gene uncertain. The read is 3 residues too short to cover the CDR3 end, so that end is filled in from the germline J gene. Germline V gene sequence: CDR1 LNHDA, CDR2 SQIVND (reference sequence). The CDR3 has 12 residues. Trimming took 6 bases from V and 2 from J, leaving 5 bases between them.

Comments on this clone: The sequenced fragment ends 3 residues before the CDR3 boundary, so the rest is inferred from the germline J gene. The chain links TRBV7-6 to TRBJ1-4; D perhaps matches TRBD1 (6 bases). The V gene lost 1 base and the J gene lost 8 bases, with 17 bases spanning the gap. CDR3 length equals 16 residues. CDR1 is SGHVS, CDR2 FNYEAQ, per germline. The CDR3 spells CASSLGQQGGREKLFF. The sequenced part of the CDR3 DNA is TGTGCCAGCAGCTTAGGCCAACAGGGAGGTCGGGAAAAA.

This clone has a handful of counts. The CDR3 sequence is CASSPTRADEQYF. CDR3 DNA, as far as it was read: TGTGCCAGCAGTCCCACCAGGGCTGACGAG. V is TRBV11-2 and J is TRBJ2-7; D possibly corresponds to TRBD1 (5 bases). The observed sequence ends 3 residues before the CDR3 terminus, with the missing tail filled in from the germline J gene. V lost 6 bases, J lost 5 bases, and 14 bases lay in between. CDR1 and CDR2 (germline): SGHAT, FQNNGV. The CDR3 has 13 residues.

This clone was counted many times. The read falls 3 residues short of the CDR3 end, and the missing part is taken from the germline J gene. J is TRBJ1-1 and V is TRBV7-9; 11 bases align to TRBD1. The CDR3 runs to 15 residues. Germline assignment: CDR1 SEHNR and CDR2 FQNEAQ (reference sequence). The CDR3 is CASSLRGRTGGPAFF. The covered CDR3 bases are TGTGCCAGCAGCTTAAGGGGGAGGACAGGGGGCCCA.

CDR3 sequence reads: CASSLGRSSDTQYF. The covered CDR3 bases are TGTGCCAGCAGCTTAGGGCGGTCCTCAGATACG. J is TRBJ2-3 and V is TRBV11-3; D is unclear. The read ends 3 residues early relative to the CDR3; the germline J gene fills the gap. The CDR3 is made up of 14 amino acids. V lost 1 base, J lost 4 bases, and 9 bases lay in between. Per the germline V gene, CDR1 is SGHNT and CDR2 is YENEEA.

This clone was detected many times. CDR3 DNA, as far as it was read: TGTGCCAGCAGCTTAGTTCGGTACAATGAG. Translating gives CASSLVRYNE. The whole CDR3 is CASSLVRYNEQFF. The chain couples TRBV7-2 to TRBJ2-1; D is undetermined. The read comes to an end 3 residues before the CDR3 does, leaving the germline J gene to fill in the end. V was pared by 1 base and J by 4 bases, with 5 bases between. Germline V lookup: CDR1 SGHTA, CDR2 FQGNSA. The length of the CDR3 is 13 residues.

For this clone: Sequencing ends 3 residues short of the CDR3 end; the germline J gene provides the rest. V gene TRBV19 combines with J gene TRBJ2-1; D is uncertain. Germline assignment: CDR1 LNHDA and CDR2 SQIVND (reference sequence). This CDR3 contains 17 residues. Trimming stripped 1 base from V and 0 bases from J, with 13 bases between. Partial CDR3 DNA: TGTGCCAGTAGTATAGTGGCCCGTCAGAGCTCCTACAATGAG. Its protein is CASSIVARQSSYNE. The entire CDR3 reads CASSIVARQSSYNEQFF.

In this sample, this clone turned up a few times. The read finishes 3 residues shy of the CDR3 end, and the germline J gene is used to complete it. The J gene is TRBJ2-3, the V gene TRBV6-2 or TRBV6-3; 9 nucleotides match TRBD1. The V and J ends lost 4 bases and 1 base, in that order; junction bases with no gene match: 6. Germline V gene sequence: CDR1 MNHEY, CDR2 SVGEGT. The CDR3 totals 16 residues. The CDR3: CASSSRQGEGTDTQYF. Incomplete CDR3 DNA: TGTGCCAGCAGTTCCCGACAGGGGGAGGGCACAGATACG.

This clone has at least ten counts. The read halts 3 residues ahead of the CDR3 end, with the missing end drawn from the germline J gene. This chain connects TRBV30 to TRBJ1-2; D may be TRBD1 (5 bases). The CDR3 consists of 15 residues. Trimming shortened V by 0 bases and J by 4 bases, and 15 bases separated the two germline ends. The germline CDR1 and CDR2 sequences are GTSNPN and SVGIG (reference sequence). The part of the CDR3 DNA that was read is TGTGCCTGGAGTGTAGTCGGGGGATGGGCCTATGGC. It translates to CAWSVVGGWAYG. The CDR3 in its entirety is CAWSVVGGWAYGYTF.

About this clone itself: The read terminates 3 residues ahead of where the CDR3 ends, so the germline J gene completes it. The chain has TRBV7-6 and TRBJ1-1; D possibly corresponds to TRBD1 (5 bases). Germline V lookup: CDR1 SGHVS, CDR2 FNYEAQ. The CDR3 is 13 amino acids. Trimming stripped 6 bases from V and 6 bases from J, with 14 bases between. The CDR3 sequence: CASSVGGDAEAFF. The sequenced CDR3 bases are TGTGCCAGCAGTGTGGGCGGGGACGCTGAA.

This clone has a count of ten or more. The CDR3 goes on 3 residues after the read ends, and that part is filled in from the germline J gene. The chain carries TRBV5-1 and TRBJ1-1; D perhaps matches TRBD1 (6 bases). The CDR3 covers 14 residues. Germline-derived CDR1 and CDR2 are SGHRS and YFSETQ. Trimming left V 0 bases short and J 7 bases short, with 13 bases between. The part of the CDR3 DNA that was read is TGCGCCAGCAGCTTGGAGGGCAGGGGAAATGAA. It encodes CASSLEGRGNE. The entire CDR3 is CASSLEGRGNEAFF.

Many counts were recorded for this clone. The read finishes 3 residues shy of the CDR3 end, and the germline J gene is used to complete it. This rearrangement joins TRBV19 to TRBJ1-5, with no clear D. The length of the CDR3 is 15 residues. Germline V gives CDR1 LNHDA, CDR2 SQIVND (reference sequence). The germline V and J ends were trimmed by 5 bases and 1 base, with 12 bases remaining between them. CDR3 amino acids: CASSPRRESNQPQHF. CDR3 DNA, as far as it was read: TGTGCCAGTAGTCCCCGGCGGGAGAGCAATCAGCCC.

This clone was observed a handful of times. CDR3 loop: CASKILAGGTYEQYF. The part of the CDR3 DNA that was read is TGTGCCAGCAAGATACTAGCGGGGGGAACCTACGAG. The chain has TRBV2 and TRBJ2-7; 12 bases align to TRBD2. The CDR3 end falls 3 residues outside the read, so it is completed with the germline J gene. The CDR3 is 15 amino acids. Trimming cost V 7 bases and J 2 bases; bases outside gene matches: 6. From germline, CDR1 is SNHLY and CDR2 FYNNEI.

This clone has just a few counts. With the read ending 3 residues before the CDR3 end, the germline J gene is used to fill in that end. The chain links TRBV6-2 or TRBV6-3 to TRBJ2-5, with 9 bases fitting TRBD1. V shed 6 bases, J shed 1 base, and the junction held 9 bases outside the gene matches. The length of the CDR3 is 16 residues. Germline V CDR1 and CDR2: MNHEY, SVGEGT. CDR3 in amino acids: CASSRGQGNAQETQYF. The sequenced part of the CDR3 DNA is TGTGCCAGCAGCCGAGGACAGGGGAATGCCCAAGAGACC.

This clone was detected a few times. The CDR3 end is not reached by the read, which stops 3 residues before it; the germline J gene fills it in. The chain employs TRBV7-9 and TRBJ2-3; no clear D gene. Germline V gene data show CDR1 as SEHNR and CDR2 as FQNEAQ (reference sequence). This CDR3 comprises 12 residues. V lost 5 bases and J 2 bases, leaving 5 bases between the germline ends. The DNA read from the CDR3 is TGTGCCAGCAGCCCCTACACAGATACG. Translation: CASSPYTDT. The full CDR3 is CASSPYTDTQYF. Full variable domain (missing parts from reference TRBV7-9 and TRBJ2-3): DTGVSQNPRHKITKRGQNVTFRCDPISEHNRLYWYRQTLGQGPEFLTYFQNEAQLEKSRLLSDRFSAERPKGSFSTLEIQRTEQGDSAMYLCASSPYTDTQYFGPGTRLTVL.

This clone came up a few times. The read ends 3 residues shy of where the CDR3 ends; the end is completed using the germline J gene. This rearrangement joins TRBV6-2 or TRBV6-3 to TRBJ1-5, with no clear D. The CDR3 has 14 amino acids. Trimming left V 6 bases short and J 0 bases short, with 9 bases between. Germline assignment: CDR1 MNHEY and CDR2 SVGEGT. CDR3 in amino acids: CASSAYSSNQPQHF. The part of the CDR3 DNA that was read is TGTGCCAGCAGCGCCTACAGTAGCAATCAGCCC.

In its sample, this clone was seen a few times. The read ends 3 residues before the CDR3 terminus; that terminus is restored from the germline J gene. The V call is TRBV5-5, the J call TRBJ2-3; 10 positions match TRBD1. This CDR3 spans 15 amino acids. Trimming removed 2 bases from V and 4 bases from J; junction bases left unmatched: 4. Germline lookup yields CDR1 SGHKS and CDR2 YYEKEE (reference sequence). CDR3 DNA, as far as it was read: TGTGCCAGCAGCTTCCGACAGGGGGCGGCAGATACG. Translation gives CASSFRQGAADT. The whole CDR3 reads CASSFRQGAADTQYF.

This clone showed up just a few times. Incomplete CDR3 DNA: TGTGCCAGCAGCCGGTTAGGGGGAAGAAATCAGCCC. It codes for CASSRLGGRNQP. The complete CDR3 reads CASSRLGGRNQPQHF. The chain joins TRBV13 to TRBJ1-5, with D possibly being TRBD1 (6 bases). From the germline J gene comes the end of the CDR3, since the read stops 3 residues before it. V was pared by 5 bases and J by 4 bases, with 15 bases between. The CDR3 has 15 residues. Germline V gives CDR1 PRHDT, CDR2 FYEKMQ (reference sequence).

This clone was detected ten times or more. Read sequence stops 3 residues before the CDR3 end, and the germline J gene provides the missing end. This rearrangement joins TRBV18 to TRBJ1-1; the D gene is possibly TRBD1 (5 bases). The CDR3 has 13 amino acids. CDR1 is KGHSH and CDR2 is LQKENI in the germline V gene. Trimming cost V 6 bases and J 5 bases, with 13 bases left between them. Incomplete CDR3 DNA: TGTGCCAGCTCCCCGTGGGGGGTTACTGAA. It specifies CASSPWGVTE. The CDR3 in full is CASSPWGVTEAFF.

This clone has just a few counts. The CDR3 loop reads CASNYGGGVTEAFF. The sequenced part of the CDR3 DNA is TGTGCCAGTAACTACGGTGGGGGGGTGACTGAA. The rearrangement joins TRBV19 to TRBJ1-1; tentative D call: TRBD1 (5 bases). With the read ending 3 residues before the CDR3 end, the germline J gene is used to fill in that end. CDR3 size: 14 residues. V was clipped by 7 bases and J by 5 bases, with 17 bases between them. CDR1 is LNHDA and CDR2 is SQIVND in the germline V gene (reference sequence). Supplemented by reference TRBV19 and TRBJ1-1, the full variable domain reads DGGITQSPKYLFRKEGQNVTLSCEQNLNHDAMYWYRQDPGQGLRLIYYSQIVNDFQKGDIAEGYSVSREKKESFPLTVTSAQKNPTAFYLCASNYGGGVTEAFFGQGTRLTVV.

CDR3: CASSQGTGGQPQHF. CDR3 DNA (partial): TGTGCCAGCAGTCAAGGGACAGGGGGTCAGCCC. This rearrangement joins TRBV6-1 to TRBJ1-5; 11 bases match TRBD1. The read is 3 residues too short to cover the CDR3 end, so that end is filled in from the germline J gene. Germline V gives CDR1 MNHNS, CDR2 SASEGT. V was pared by 5 bases and J by 6 bases, with 3 bases of the junction left unmatched. The CDR3 runs 14 residues.

With respect to this clone: Read data end 3 residues before the CDR3 end; the end is taken from the germline J gene. The V call is TRBV30, the J call TRBJ1-2; a possible D gene is TRBD1 (5 bases). Germline-derived CDR1 and CDR2 are GTSNPN and SVGIG (reference sequence). V gave up 0 bases and J gave up 0 bases, with 11 bases separating them. CDR3 length: 15 residues. The sequenced CDR3 bases are TGTGCCTGGAGTGTACGAAGGGGAGCTAACTATGGC. It encodes CAWSVRRGANYG. The entire CDR3 protein reads CAWSVRRGANYGYTF.